Following are 5 T cell receptor beta chains from one sample sequenced in a study of spatial heterogeneity in lung cancer. MiXCR was run by TCRdb on the 5' RACE reads, yielding one entry per CDR3 protein. The table shows 10,000 to 15,000 distinct CDR3 sequences, with around 4.1% occurring only once. Time point meaning: sample taken at primary tumor resection. The sample here was PBMCs, taken at surgery. The receptors stem from a male donor with early-stage non-small cell lung cancer.

This sequence joins TRBV25-1 and TRBJ2-2, with D possibly matching TRBD1 (7 bases). The CDR3 is 12 residues long. Per germline, CDR1 MGHDK and CDR2 SYGVNS. Trimming removed 8 bases from V and 7 bases from J, with 11 bases in between. CDR3 coding DNA: TGTGCCAGCGGGGGGACAGTCGGGGAGCTGTTTTTT. This translates into CASGGTVGELFF.

This clonotype was recorded a few times. For the CDR3, the DNA is TGTGCCAGCAGCTTCGGGACAGGGATAAACTACACCTTC. Translation gives CASSFGTGINYTF. This chain links TRBV7-2 with TRBJ1-2; 9 bases line up with TRBD1. With V trimmed by 3 bases and J by 10 bases, 6 bases remained unmatched. CDR1 and CDR2 from the germline V gene are SGHTA and FQGNSA. The CDR3 has 13 residues.

This clonotype was seen repeatedly, ten times or more. V usage is TRBV6-6 and J usage is TRBJ1-6; tentative D call: TRBD1 (6 bases). The CDR3 contains 17 residues. Trimming cost V 5 bases and J 7 bases, with 21 bases left between them. Germline V gene lookup returns CDR1 MNHNY and CDR2 SVGAGI (reference sequence). In nucleotides, the CDR3 is TGTGCCAGCAGTGCTCCGCCGGGACATGGGACGAATTCACCCCTCCACTTT. Translation gives CASSAPPGHGTNSPLHF.

This clonotype was seen at least ten times. The chain couples TRBV7-2 to TRBJ2-5; no definite D call. V lost 5 bases and J 5 bases, leaving 12 bases between the germline ends. This CDR3 spans 13 amino acids. CDR1 and CDR2 (germline): SGHTA, FQGNSA. CDR3 amino acids: CASSPRWGETQYF. In DNA, the CDR3 is TGTGCCAGCAGCCCGAGATGGGGTGAGACCCAGTACTTC.

The sample holds a few counts of this clonotype. The rearrangement uses TRBV11-2 and TRBJ2-5; 8 nucleotides line up with TRBD2. The V gene's germline CDR1 is SGHAT and CDR2 FQNNGV. Unmatched junction bases numbered 5, after V lost 5 bases and J lost 3 bases. This CDR3 is 14 amino acids long. CDR3 DNA: TGTGCCAGCAGCGAGAGGCGGGGGGAAGAGACCCAGTACTTC. Amino acid sequence: CASSERRGEETQYF.